This T cell receptor (beta chain) was captured by sequencing in a study of blood T cells in healthy people across ages. The study isolated at least 7 million PBMCs from each sample. The V end lost 3 bases, the J end lost 4 bases, and 13 bases lay between the germline ends. Germline V CDR1 and CDR2: MNHEY, SVGEGT. This CDR3 is 15 amino acids long. A J-beta primer mix and a sample-barcoded 5' primer were used in a second PCR of roughly 6 to 12 cycles. Sequencing recovered at least 2.5 million CDR3-containing paired-end reads from each sample. TCRdb passed the 5' RACE reads through MiXCR, listing each CDR3 protein once. The sample contains 380,000 or so distinct CDR3 sequences, about 55% of which appear only once.

The chain combines TRBV6-2 or TRBV6-3 with TRBJ2-1, with a possible D match to TRBD1 (6 bases). The sequenced sample consisted of blood. The receptor was derived from a man between 60 and 75 years old in good health. DNA for the CDR3: TGTGCCAGCAGTTATTCCGGGACAACTTACAATGAGCAGTTCTTC. It specifies CASSYSGTTYNEQFF.